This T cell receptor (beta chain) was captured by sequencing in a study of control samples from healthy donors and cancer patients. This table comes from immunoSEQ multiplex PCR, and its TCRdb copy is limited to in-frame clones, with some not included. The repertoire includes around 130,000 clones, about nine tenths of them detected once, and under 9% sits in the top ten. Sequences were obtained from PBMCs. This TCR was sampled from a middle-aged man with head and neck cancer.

CDR3 nucleotides: TGTGCCAGCAGTTTATTCCCTAGCGGGAGAGGGAGGTACGAGCAGTACTTC. The encoded protein is CASSLFPSGRGRYEQYF. The chain is built from TRBV28 and TRBJ2-7, with 10 nucleotides matching TRBD2. Germline loops: CDR1 MDHEN, CDR2 SYDVKM. The V and J ends lost 1 base and 4 bases, in that order; junction bases with no gene match: 10. CDR3 length: 17 amino acids.